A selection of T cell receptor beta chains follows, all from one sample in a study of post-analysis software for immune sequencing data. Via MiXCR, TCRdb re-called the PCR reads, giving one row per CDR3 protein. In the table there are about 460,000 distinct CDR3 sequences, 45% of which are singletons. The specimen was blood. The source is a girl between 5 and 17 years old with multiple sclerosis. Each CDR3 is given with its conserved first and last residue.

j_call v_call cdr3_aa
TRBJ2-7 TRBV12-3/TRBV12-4 CASSLSTGGKFHEQYF
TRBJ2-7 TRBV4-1 CASSQERGTYEQYF
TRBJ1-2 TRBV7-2 CASSLADRDGYTF
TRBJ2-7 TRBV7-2 CASSQGAQVSYEQYF
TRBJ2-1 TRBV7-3 CASSLKFENEQFF
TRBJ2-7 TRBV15 CATSRDGAYEQYF
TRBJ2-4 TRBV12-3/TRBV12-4 CASSFPGAANIQYF
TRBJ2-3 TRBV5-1 CASSRTSATDTQYF
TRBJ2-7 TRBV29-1 CSAGGVSYEQYF
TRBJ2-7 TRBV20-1 CSARRLAEKTYEQYF
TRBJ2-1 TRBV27 CASAYNEQFF
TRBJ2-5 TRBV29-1 CSVGQDSGEQYF
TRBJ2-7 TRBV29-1 CSVGGWGTYEQYF
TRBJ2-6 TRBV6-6 CASSYSGFSGANVLTF
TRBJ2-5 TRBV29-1 CSVGTVQETQYF
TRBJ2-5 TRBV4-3 CASSQDRSTRETQYF
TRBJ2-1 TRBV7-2 CASRDNSGRAMDEQFF
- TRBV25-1 CASDGGGRGETQYF
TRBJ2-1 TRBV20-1 CSGTVASGSREQFF
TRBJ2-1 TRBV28 CASRFGLAGVNEQFF
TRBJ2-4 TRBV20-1 CSAPSGVRGETRYF